These 20 T cell receptor beta chains came from one sample sequenced in a study of patients and donors after allogeneic stem cell transplantation. TCRdb itself ran the RT-PCR reads through MiXCR, one entry per CDR3 protein. The sample has 20,000 or so distinct CDR3 sequences, around 4.5% seen once. Sequenced sample: blood, either unsorted or a sorted T cell fraction (not recorded which). All receptors come from a human donor who was either an allogeneic HSCT recipient or a stem cell or donor lymphocyte infusion donor (not recorded which). It is not recorded whose cells these are; they may come from a transplant donor.

There are a few counts of this clonotype. This sequence joins TRBV2 and TRBJ1-1; 9 bases line up with TRBD1. The length of the CDR3 is 14 residues. V was clipped by 8 bases and J by 11 bases; unmatched bases: 15. Germline CDR1 and CDR2: SNHLY and FYNNEI. DNA of the CDR3: TGTGCCAGCCTGGGACAGGGTTTCATCCCCACGGCTTTCTTT. Translation gives CASLGQGFIPTAFF.

At least ten counts were recorded for this clonotype. The chain couples TRBV20-1 to TRBJ1-4, with TRBD1 matching 8 bases. The CDR3 totals 14 residues. Germline CDR1 reads DFQATT; CDR2 reads SNEGSKA (reference sequence). The V segment lost 0 bases and the J segment 8 bases; nucleotides outside the gene matches: 5. DNA for the CDR3: TGCAGTGCTAGAGACCGGACAGGGACGGAAAAACTGTTTTTT. Amino acids: CSARDRTGTEKLFF.

There are many counts of this clonotype. The chain carries TRBV21-1 and TRBJ1-5; TRBD1, as called in the table, went unchecked against the DNA. TRBV21-1 is flagged as a pseudogene. This CDR3 is 19 amino acids long. The CDR3 DNA sequence: TGTGCCAGCAGCAAATTGAGGAGGCAGAGATCCGGGGTGGAACAGCCCCAGCATTTT. Amino acids: CASSKLRRQRSGVEQPQHF.

This clonotype has a count of ten or more. This sequence joins TRBV9 and TRBJ2-1; perhaps TRBD2 as D (6 bases). CDR3 length: 16 residues. Looked up from germline, CDR1 is SGDLS and CDR2 is YYNGEE. Deletions cut 0 bases from V and 0 bases from J, with 10 bases between. CDR3 region: CASSVDEAGSYNEQFF. As DNA, the CDR3 is TGTGCCAGCAGCGTAGATGAAGCGGGCTCCTACAATGAGCAGTTCTTC.

The chain carries TRBV11-2 and TRBJ1-5; D gene unclear. The CDR3 consists of 18 residues. Trimming pared 5 bases from V and 3 bases from J, leaving 23 bases between. Germline-derived CDR1 and CDR2 are SGHAT and FQNNGV. This chain's CDR3 is CASSPSPSAQVLNQPQHF. For the CDR3, the DNA is TGTGCCAGCAGCCCCTCCCCCTCGGCCCAAGTCCTCAATCAGCCCCAGCATTTT.

The rearrangement uses TRBV27 and TRBJ1-6; TRBD1 agrees at 7 bases. J lost 9 bases, V lost 3 bases, and 5 bases had no gene match. The CDR3 consists of 14 residues. CDR1 is MNHEY and CDR2 is SMNVEV in the germline V gene (reference sequence). The CDR3: CASSLLGGGSPLHF. As DNA, the CDR3 is TGTGCCAGCAGTTTGCTAGGGGGCGGTTCACCCCTCCACTTT.

At least ten counts were recorded for this clonotype. This chain connects TRBV7-8 to TRBJ2-7; 8 bases fit TRBD2. This CDR3 has 14 residues. Trimming cost V 0 bases and J 4 bases; bases outside gene matches: 2. Germline values: CDR1 SGHVS, CDR2 FQNEAQ. The CDR3 is CASSLASGRYEQYF. The DNA for the CDR3 is TGTGCCAGCAGCTTAGCGAGCGGGAGATACGAGCAGTACTTC.

Many counts were recorded for this clonotype. J is TRBJ2-2 and V is TRBV20-1; 14 nucleotides align to TRBD2. J lost 2 bases, V lost 6 bases, and 11 bases had no gene match. The CDR3 loop spans 18 amino acids. CDR1 DFQATT and CDR2 SNEGSKA come from the germline V gene (reference sequence). The CDR3 DNA sequence: TGCAGTGCCGCGGCGGGACTAGCGGGAGAGAGAAACACCGGGGAGCTGTTTTTT. Its translation is CSAAAGLAGERNTGELFF.

This clonotype was recorded many times. The rearrangement joins TRBV7-9 to TRBJ1-1; D is possibly TRBD1 (6 bases). Trimming cost V 0 bases and J 6 bases, with 14 bases left between them. Germline CDR1 and CDR2: SEHNR and FQNEAQ (reference sequence). The CDR3 spans 15 residues. The CDR3 loop reads CASSLAGSWGPEAFF. CDR3 bases: TGTGCCAGCAGCTTAGCTGGCAGTTGGGGGCCTGAAGCTTTCTTT.

Ten or more counts support this clonotype. This sequence joins TRBV6-1 and TRBJ2-7; no clear D. CDR3 size: 11 residues. Germline CDR1 MNHNS, CDR2 SASEGT. Trimming took 6 bases from V and 3 from J, leaving 6 bases between them. For the CDR3, the DNA is TGTGCCAGCAGCGACGGCTACGAGCAGTACTTC. Translating gives CASSDGYEQYF.

This clonotype was detected ten times or more. The rearrangement joins TRBV24-1 to TRBJ2-7, with 10 bases fitting TRBD1. The CDR3 extends over 16 amino acids. The germline gives CDR1 KGHDR, CDR2 SFDVKD. V shed 0 bases and J 4 bases; nucleotides not matched to a gene: 5. CDR3 residues: CATSDLYRDRGYEQYF. The CDR3, as DNA: TGTGCCACCAGTGATTTGTACCGGGACAGGGGTTACGAGCAGTACTTC.

In its sample, this clonotype was seen many times. The chain uses TRBV5-5 and TRBJ2-3; TRBD1 matches 8 bases. This CDR3 spans 14 amino acids. The ends lost 4 bases at V and 1 base at J; junction bases unmatched: 2. Germline loops: CDR1 SGHKS, CDR2 YYEKEE (reference sequence). CDR3 DNA sequence: TGTGCCAGCAGCCCGGGACAGGGCACAGATACGCAGTATTTT. Amino acids: CASSPGQGTDTQYF.

A few counts support this clonotype. This chain uses TRBV6-5 with TRBJ1-1; 10 nucleotides match TRBD1. The CDR3 runs 15 residues. Germline V lookup: CDR1 MNHEY, CDR2 SVGAGI. The V segment lost 4 bases and the J segment 3 bases; nucleotides outside the gene matches: 5. In DNA, the CDR3 is TGTGCCAGCAGTTTCCGGGACAGGGGTTACACTGAAGCTTTCTTT. Protein sequence: CASSFRDRGYTEAFF.

This clonotype was seen at least ten times. This chain connects TRBV9 to TRBJ1-1; tentative D call: TRBD1 (5 bases). V lost 0 bases and J 3 bases, leaving 6 bases between the germline ends. This CDR3 is 13 amino acids long. The V gene's germline CDR1 is SGDLS and CDR2 YYNGEE. Written as DNA, the CDR3 is TGTGCCAGCAGCGTAGAAGGGGACACTGAAGCTTTCTTT. Its protein is CASSVEGDTEAFF. The variable domain in full, with the rest retrieved from reference TRBV9 and TRBJ1-1, is DSGVTQTPKHLITATGQRVTLRCSPRSGDLSVYWYQQSLDQGLQFLIQYYNGEERAKGNILERFSAQQFPDLHSELNLSSLELGDSALYFCASSVEGDTEAFFGQGTRLTVV.

The chain uses TRBV7-3 and TRBJ1-2; D not resolved. The CDR3 sequence is 15 residues long. Trimming shortened V by 4 bases and J by 3 bases, and 15 bases separated the two germline ends. Germline loops: CDR1 SGHTA, CDR2 FQGTGA. CDR3 sequence reads: CASSSPPDVHYGYTF. CDR3 sequence (DNA): TGTGCCAGCAGCTCACCCCCTGACGTCCACTATGGCTACACCTTC.

The V call is TRBV3-1, the J call TRBJ2-3; D call uncertain. The ends were cut back, 0 bases at V and 1 base at J, with 11 bases in the middle. The CDR3 extends over 16 amino acids. The germline CDR1 and CDR2 sequences are LGHDT and YNNKEL (reference sequence). The CDR3 nucleotides are TGTGCCAGCAGCCAAGATATGGCTGCGGGCACAGATACGCAGTATTTT. Translating it yields CASSQDMAAGTDTQYF.

Ten or more counts support this clonotype. The chain is built from TRBV9 and TRBJ2-5; D gene unclear. From germline, CDR1 is SGDLS and CDR2 YYNGEE. This CDR3 comprises 15 residues. V was cut by 0 bases and J by 5 bases, with 14 bases left in between. CDR3 residues: CASSVGNSGGETQYF. In DNA, the CDR3 is TGTGCCAGCAGCGTAGGGAATTCGGGTGGGGAGACCCAGTACTTC.

In this sample, this clonotype is medium-sized. The chain recombines TRBV12-3 or TRBV12-4 with TRBJ2-1; D gene uncertain. The CDR3 has 12 residues. V was shortened by 3 bases and J by 1 base, with 1 base between the two germline ends. CDR3 bases: TGTGCCAGCAGTTTTTCCTACAATGAGCAGTTCTTC. This sequence encodes CASSFSYNEQFF.

This clonotype was observed at least ten times. The chain recombines TRBV7-9 with TRBJ2-5; 11 nucleotides agree with TRBD2. CDR1 SEHNR and CDR2 FQNEAQ come from the germline V gene (reference sequence). CDR3 length: 15 amino acids. The trim removed 3 bases at V and 1 base at J, leaving 1 base unmatched. CDR3 in amino acids: CASSLLAGGQETQYF. The CDR3 coding sequence is TGTGCCAGCAGCTTGCTAGCGGGGGGCCAAGAGACCCAGTACTTC.

In this sample, this clonotype turned up many times. The chain uses TRBV15 and TRBJ2-7, with D possibly matching TRBD2 (6 bases). The germline V gene has CDR1 LNHNV and CDR2 YYDKDF (reference sequence). The V and J ends lost 3 bases and 6 bases respectively, with 15 bases between them. The CDR3 length is 14 residues. DNA for the CDR3: TGTGCCACCAGCAGGCAATCGGAACTAGCCGAGCAGTACTTC. It specifies CATSRQSELAEQYF. The whole variable domain, remainder taken from reference TRBV15 and TRBJ2-7, is DAMVIQNPRYQVTQFGKPVTLSCSQTLNHNVMYWYQQKSSQAPKLLFHYYDKDFNNEADTPDNFQSRRPNTSFCFLDIRSPGLGDTAMYLCATSRQSELAEQYFGPGTRLTVT.